Following are 26 T cell receptor beta chains from one sample sequenced in a study of CD8+CD57+ T cells in acquired aplastic anemia. Genomic DNA served as template for TCR beta VDJ and CDR3 profiling. TCRdb re-analysed the reads in MiXCR, keeping a single row per CDR3 protein. Of about 42,000 distinct CDR3 sequences listed, 68% are singletons. Sequencing input: sorted CD4+, CD8+, or CD8+CD57+ T cells (not recorded which) from PBMCs. The receptors stem from a human donor in good health, serving as a control.

In the case of this clonotype: Germline is not matched at one junction end, which may reflect a read error. The chain is built from TRBV10-3 and TRBJ2-7, with 8 bases fitting TRBD1. The length of the CDR3 is 15 residues. Germline V CDR1 and CDR2: ENHRY, SYGVKD. Here the CDR3 reads CAIRGSQGANYEQYF. In nucleotides, the CDR3 is TGTGCCATCAGGGGGAGTCAGGGGGCGAACTACGAGCAGTACTTT.

This sequence joins TRBV7-2 and TRBJ2-7, with D perhaps TRBD2 (5 bases). V was trimmed by 3 bases and J by 2 bases, leaving 8 bases between them. The germline CDR1 and CDR2 sequences are SGHTA and FQGNSA. This CDR3 has 13 amino acids. The CDR3 coding sequence is TGTGCCAGCAGCTTCACTAGAACCTACGAGCAGTACTTC. This sequence encodes CASSFTRTYEQYF. The whole variable domain, filled in from reference TRBV7-2 and TRBJ2-7, reads GAGVSQSPSNKVTEKGKDVELRCDPISGHTALYWYRQSLGQGLEFLIYFQGNSAPDKSGLPSDRFSAERTGGSVSTLTIQRTQQEDSAVYLCASSFTRTYEQYFGPGTRLTVT.

The chain carries TRBV29-1 and TRBJ2-7, with a tentative D call TRBD2 (6 bases). CDR1 SQVTM and CDR2 ANQGSEA come from the germline V gene. The CDR3 sequence is 14 residues long. The germline V and J ends were trimmed by 7 bases and 4 bases, with 20 bases remaining between them. As DNA, the CDR3 is TGCAGCGCGTCCGCCCGAGCGGGTGCTTACGAGCAGTACTTC. As protein: CSASARAGAYEQYF.

The rearrangement uses TRBV15 and TRBJ2-7; a weak D match, TRBD1 (5 bases). The CDR3 totals 14 residues. Germline values: CDR1 LNHNV, CDR2 YYDKDF (reference sequence). V lost 2 bases and J lost 2, with 10 bases in between. This CDR3 reads CATSRMTETYEQYF. The CDR3, as DNA: TGTGCCACCAGCAGAATGACAGAGACCTACGAGCAGTACTTC.

V is TRBV7-8 and J is TRBJ2-7, with 7 bases fitting TRBD1. Germline V lookup: CDR1 SGHVS, CDR2 FQNEAQ. There are 12 residues in the CDR3. V dropped 6 bases and J dropped 4; count of bases not matched to a gene: 3. The CDR3 DNA reads as TGTGCCAGCAGTATACAGGGGTACGAGCAGTACTTC. This gives the protein CASSIQGYEQYF.

The chain joins TRBV20-1 to TRBJ2-7, with D tentatively TRBD2 (5 bases). Trimming stripped 3 bases from V and 7 bases from J, with 10 bases between. Germline values: CDR1 DFQATT, CDR2 SNEGSKA (reference sequence). The CDR3 consists of 11 residues. The CDR3 protein is CSARDPGEQYF. CDR3 in DNA: TGCAGTGCTAGGGATCCGGGGGAGCAGTACTTC.

This rearrangement joins TRBV2 to TRBJ1-6; D perhaps matches TRBD1 (5 bases). The V and J ends lost 6 bases and 9 bases respectively, with 9 bases between them. CDR1 SNHLY and CDR2 FYNNEI come from the germline V gene. This CDR3 region has 12 residues. Here the CDR3 reads CASRGEASPLHF. CDR3 in DNA: TGTGCCAGCAGGGGGGAGGCTTCACCCCTCCACTTT. Filled out from reference TRBV2 and TRBJ1-6, the complete variable domain reads EPEVTQTPSHQVTQMGQEVILRCVPISNHLYFYWYRQILGQKVEFLVSFYNNEISEKSEIFDDQFSVERPDGSNFTLKIRSTKLEDSAMYFCASRGEASPLHFGNGTRLTVT.

This clonotype is judged medium-sized. The chain uses TRBV10-3 and TRBJ1-2; perhaps TRBD1 as D (5 bases). The germline V gene has CDR1 ENHRY and CDR2 SYGVKD. This CDR3 comprises 11 residues. V gave up 3 bases and J gave up 7 bases, with 6 bases separating them. The CDR3 here is CAISDGTGYTF. Here the CDR3 DNA reads TGTGCCATCAGTGACGGGACTGGCTACACCTTC.

The rearrangement uses TRBV19 and TRBJ2-1; TRBD1 matches at 10 bases. CDR1 LNHDA and CDR2 SQIVND come from the germline V gene (reference sequence). The junction had 1 base not matched to a gene; V was cut back by 3 bases and J by 2 bases. The CDR3 has 15 residues. The CDR3 is CASSMGQGPYNEQFF. CDR3 in DNA: TGTGCCAGTAGTATGGGACAGGGGCCCTACAATGAGCAGTTCTTC.

The rearrangement links TRBV20-1 to TRBJ1-1; unclear D gene. Germline assignment: CDR1 DFQATT and CDR2 SNEGSKA (reference sequence). V lost 4 bases, J lost 8 bases, and 14 bases lay in between. CDR3 size: 12 residues. The CDR3 bases are TGCAGTGCTAAAAGTGACTCGCAGGAAGCTTTCTTT. Translated, it gives CSAKSDSQEAFF.

The table lists this clonotype with many counts. CDR3 sequence (DNA): TGTGCCACCAGTGACTCACAAGGTCAGCCCCAGCATTTT. The encoded protein is CATSDSQGQPQHF. V gene TRBV24-1 combines with J gene TRBJ1-5; the D is unclear. The V end was cut by 4 bases, the J end by 6 bases, with 9 bases between. Germline assignment: CDR1 KGHDR and CDR2 SFDVKD. The length of the CDR3 is 13 residues.

To note about this clonotype: A read error is likely, as this CDR3 ends without the conserved phenylalanine or tryptophan. The gene calls are TRBV15 and TRBJ1-4; D remains unclear. The V end lost 3 bases, the J end lost 8 bases, and 7 bases lay between the germline ends. Germline V lookup: CDR1 LNHNV, CDR2 YYDKDF (reference sequence). There are 12 residues in the CDR3. CDR3 coding DNA: TGTGCCACCAGCAGGGATTGGGAAAAACTGTTTCTT. This gives the protein CATSRDWEKLFL.

Written as DNA, the CDR3 is TGTGCCAGCAGCTTCACGGGAGAGCGGTACGAGCAGTACTTC. This encodes CASSFTGERYEQYF. The chain employs TRBV11-2 and TRBJ2-7, with a tentative D call TRBD2 (6 bases). The CDR3 is 14 amino acids. V shed 3 bases and J shed 4 bases, with 13 bases lying between them. Germline V CDR1 and CDR2: SGHAT, FQNNGV.

The chain joins TRBV13 to TRBJ2-1; no reliable D call. The CDR3 has 13 amino acids. Germline CDR1 and CDR2: PRHDT and FYEKMQ (reference sequence). Trimming removed 0 bases at V and 5 bases at J, with 5 bases between. The CDR3 spells CASSLGLHNEQFF. Written as DNA, the CDR3 is TGTGCCAGCAGCTTAGGATTGCACAATGAGCAGTTCTTC. The variable domain in full, with the rest retrieved from reference TRBV13 and TRBJ2-1, is AAGVIQSPRHLIKEKRETATLKCYPIPRHDTVYWYQQGPGQDPQFLISFYEKMQSDKGSIPDRFSAQQFSDYHSELNMSSLELGDSALYFCASSLGLHNEQFFGPGTRLTVL.

Concerning this clonotype: A much larger clone differs by one base, so this may be a read error. The chain links TRBV9 to TRBJ1-1, with no clear D. The CDR3 is 14 amino acids. Germline CDR1 and CDR2: SGDLS and YYNGEE. CDR3 in amino acids: CASSAGGSWTGAFF. For the CDR3, the DNA is TGTGCCAGCAGCGCCGGAGGAAGCTGGACTGGAGCTTTCTTT. Supplemented by reference TRBV9 and TRBJ1-1, the full variable domain reads DSGVTQTPKHLITATGQRVTLRCSPRSGDLSVYWYQQSLDQGLQFLIQYYNGEERAKGNILERFSAQQFPDLHSELNLSSLELGDSALYFCASSAGGSWTGAFFGQGTRLTVV.

The rearrangement joins TRBV12-3 or TRBV12-4 to TRBJ1-6; D is ambiguous. This CDR3 region has 13 residues. Deletions cut 3 bases from V and 6 bases from J, with 6 bases between. In DNA, the CDR3 is TGTGCCAGCAGTTTGAGGGCTAATTCACCCCTCCACTTT. The encoded protein is CASSLRANSPLHF.

The chain uses TRBV2 and TRBJ1-5; no clear D gene. Germline assignment: CDR1 SNHLY and CDR2 FYNNEI. With 1 base removed from V and 4 bases from J, the gap between germline ends came to 11 bases. This CDR3 contains 15 residues. This chain's CDR3 is CASSEGRQENQPQHF. CDR3 DNA: TGTGCCAGCAGTGAAGGGAGGCAGGAAAATCAGCCCCAGCATTTT.

This clonotype occurred many times. The J gene is TRBJ2-7, the V gene TRBV11-2, with 7 bases fitting TRBD1. Germline V CDR1 and CDR2: SGHAT, FQNNGV. J was trimmed by 3 bases and V by 0 bases; bases with no gene match: 11. This CDR3 comprises 17 residues. The CDR3 sequence: CASSLDRQGPSFYEQYF. CDR3 DNA sequence: TGTGCCAGCAGCTTAGATAGACAGGGACCTAGCTTCTACGAGCAGTACTTC.

This clonotype ranks as medium-sized (0.01 to 0.1%). V is TRBV2 and J is TRBJ2-5; TRBD2 might be the D (5 bases). The CDR3 spans 15 residues. Germline V gene data show CDR1 as SNHLY and CDR2 as FYNNEI. Trimming took 7 bases from V and 4 from J, leaving 19 bases between them. CDR3 in DNA: TGTGCCAGCAACCACGAGGGAGTAGGGAGAGAGACCCAGTACTTC. It yields the protein CASNHEGVGRETQYF.

This clonotype was found many times. This chain joins TRBV6-1 and TRBJ2-1; weak D call: TRBD1 (5 bases). V was trimmed by 5 bases and J by 5 bases, leaving 13 bases between them. Per germline, CDR1 MNHNS and CDR2 SASEGT. This CDR3 comprises 14 residues. CDR3 residues: CASSLPDSHNEQFF. The CDR3 nucleotides are TGTGCCAGCAGTCTCCCAGACAGCCACAATGAGCAGTTCTTC.

This clonotype was seen only a few times. V gene TRBV15 combines with J gene TRBJ2-1, with 13 bases aligning to TRBD2. The CDR3 sequence is 19 residues long. After removal of 5 bases from V and 4 bases from J, the junction contained 14 bases not matched to a gene. In germline, CDR1 is LNHNV, CDR2 YYDKDF (reference sequence). CDR3 loop: CATSWGLAGYVFVYNEQFF. The CDR3 region has the DNA TGTGCCACCAGCTGGGGACTAGCGGGGTACGTTTTTGTTTACAATGAGCAGTTCTTC.

The J gene is TRBJ2-7, the V gene TRBV19; a possible D gene is TRBD2 (5 bases). The CDR3 totals 15 residues. Germline loops: CDR1 LNHDA, CDR2 SQIVND (reference sequence). V lost 7 bases and J 5 bases, leaving 21 bases between the germline ends. The CDR3 DNA reads as TGTGCCAGTACCTCCAGGAGCGGCCAGCGCAACGAGCAGTACTTC. It translates to CASTSRSGQRNEQYF.

The genes are TRBV2 and TRBJ1-2; D is undetermined. V was clipped by 6 bases and J by 0 bases, with 8 bases between them. The CDR3 is 13 residues long. Germline CDR1 SNHLY, CDR2 FYNNEI. The CDR3 DNA is TGTGCCAGCAGCATGACACCTAACTATGGCTACACCTTC. This encodes CASSMTPNYGYTF.

Only a few counts were recorded for this clonotype. The DNA of the CDR3 is TGTGCCATCAGGGGCCATCCGGGACAGGGGGCGGATGGCTACACCTTC. It codes for CAIRGHPGQGADGYTF. The gene calls are TRBV10-3 and TRBJ1-2; TRBD1 matches 12 bases. CDR3 length: 16 amino acids. The germline CDR1 and CDR2 sequences are ENHRY and SYGVKD. J gave up 6 bases and V 6 bases, and 11 bases lay outside the gene matches.

This clonotype has a count of ten or more. The chain joins TRBV6-5 to TRBJ2-7, with 7 bases fitting TRBD2. The CDR3 totals 14 residues. Losses at the gene ends were 0 bases for V and 5 bases for J; bases not matched to a gene: 4. Germline V gene data show CDR1 as MNHEY and CDR2 as SVGAGI. CDR3 nucleotide sequence: TGTGCCAGCAGTTACTCTCCAGGGAGGGACGAGCAGTACTTC. Translation gives CASSYSPGRDEQYF.

The DNA for the CDR3 is TGCAGTGCTAGAGATCAAACAGGGCCCTATGGCTACACCTTC. Translating gives CSARDQTGPYGYTF. The chain is built from TRBV20-1 and TRBJ1-2; D perhaps matches TRBD1 (6 bases). V was clipped by 0 bases and J by 4 bases, with 12 bases between them. This CDR3 has 14 amino acids. Germline V CDR1 and CDR2: DFQATT, SNEGSKA (reference sequence).